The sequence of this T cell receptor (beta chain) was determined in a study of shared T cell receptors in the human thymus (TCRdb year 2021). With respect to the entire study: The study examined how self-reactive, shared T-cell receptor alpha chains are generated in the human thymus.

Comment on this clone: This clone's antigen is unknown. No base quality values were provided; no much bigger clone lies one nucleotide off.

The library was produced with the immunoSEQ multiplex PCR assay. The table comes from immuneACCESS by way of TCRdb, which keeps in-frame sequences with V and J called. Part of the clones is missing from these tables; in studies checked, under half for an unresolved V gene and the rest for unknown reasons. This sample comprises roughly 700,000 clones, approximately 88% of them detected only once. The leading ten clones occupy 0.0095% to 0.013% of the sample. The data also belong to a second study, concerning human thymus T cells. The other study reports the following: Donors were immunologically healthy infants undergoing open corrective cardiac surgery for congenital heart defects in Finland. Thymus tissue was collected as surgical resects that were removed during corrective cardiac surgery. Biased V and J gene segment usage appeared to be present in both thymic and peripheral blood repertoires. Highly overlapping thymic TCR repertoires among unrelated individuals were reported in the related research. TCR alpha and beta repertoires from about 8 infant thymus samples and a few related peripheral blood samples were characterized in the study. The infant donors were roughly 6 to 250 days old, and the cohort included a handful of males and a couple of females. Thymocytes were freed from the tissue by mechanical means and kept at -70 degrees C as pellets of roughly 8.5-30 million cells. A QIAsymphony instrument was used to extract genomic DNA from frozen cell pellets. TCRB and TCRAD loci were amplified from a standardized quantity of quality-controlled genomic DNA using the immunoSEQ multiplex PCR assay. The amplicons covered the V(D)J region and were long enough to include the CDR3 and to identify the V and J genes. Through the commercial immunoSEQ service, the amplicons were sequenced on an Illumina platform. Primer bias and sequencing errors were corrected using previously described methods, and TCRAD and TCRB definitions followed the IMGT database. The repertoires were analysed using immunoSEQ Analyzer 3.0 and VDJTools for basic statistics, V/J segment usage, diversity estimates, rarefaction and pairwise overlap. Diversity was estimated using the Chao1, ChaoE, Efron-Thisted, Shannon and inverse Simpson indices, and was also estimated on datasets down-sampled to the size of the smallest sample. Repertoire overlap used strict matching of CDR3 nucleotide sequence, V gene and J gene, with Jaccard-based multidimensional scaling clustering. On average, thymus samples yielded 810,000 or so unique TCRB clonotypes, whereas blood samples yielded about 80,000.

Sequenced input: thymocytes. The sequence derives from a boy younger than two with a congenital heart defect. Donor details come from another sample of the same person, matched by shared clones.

The encoded CDR3 is CASSVVAGTVTEAFF. The DNA sequence is as follows: TGTGCCAGCAGCGTAGTTGCGGGGACGGTCACTGAAGCTTTCTTT. The rearrangement joined TRBV9 to TRBJ1-1; matching of 5 bases hints at TRBD1 as the D gene. Reading the germline V gene gives CDR1 SGDLS and CDR2 YYNGEE. The CDR3 contains 15 residues, cysteine and phenylalanine counted. The entry retains the CDR3 DNA only, 45 bases that are in frame from base 1. The V end loses 0 bases and the J end loses 4 bases, and a stretch of 13 bases separates them.